Following are 25 T cell receptor beta chains from one sample sequenced in a study of blood T cell repertoires in COVID-19. Assay: immunoSEQ multiplex PCR; the TCRdb copy retains only in-frame clones and omits some. The table lists 150,000 to 250,000 clones, 80% to 90% of them singletons. Sequenced input: PBMCs or T cells enriched from blood (not recorded which). Receptors were obtained from a middle-aged man who had recovered from COVID-19.

The rearrangement joins TRBV4-2 to TRBJ1-3; D uncertain. Germline values: CDR1 LGHNA, CDR2 YNFKEQ. V lost 0 bases, J lost 1 base, and 16 bases lay in between. The CDR3 contains 18 residues. This CDR3 is CASSQEVTGGYSGNTIYF. The CDR3 DNA reads TGTGCCAGCAGCCAAGAAGTCACTGGCGGATATTCTGGAAACACCATATATTTT.

This chain uses TRBV19 with TRBJ1-1, with unresolved D. Trimming shortened V by 1 base and J by 1 base, and 4 bases separated the two germline ends. The CDR3 is 13 residues long. CDR1 and CDR2 (germline): LNHDA, SQIVND (reference sequence). The CDR3 sequence is CASSIGENTEAFF. Here the CDR3 DNA reads TGTGCCAGTAGTATAGGAGAGAACACTGAAGCTTTCTTT.

This sequence joins TRBV5-6 and TRBJ2-7, with a tentative D call TRBD1 (5 bases). Germline V gives CDR1 SGHDT, CDR2 YYEEEE. The CDR3 has 13 amino acids. V lost 1 base and J 1 base, leaving 6 bases between the germline ends. CDR3 amino acids: CASSLYRSYEQYV. DNA of the CDR3: TGTGCCAGCAGCTTGTACAGGTCCTACGAGCAGTACGTC.

The rearrangement links TRBV5-1 to TRBJ2-2; maybe TRBD2 (5 bases). Germline-derived CDR1 and CDR2 are SGHRS and YFSETQ. V lost 1 base, J lost 6 bases, and 13 bases lay in between. CDR3 length: 15 residues. CDR3 bases: TGCGCCAGCAGCTTGCGTGCCTCTAGCTCCGGGGAGCTGTTTTTT. Its translation is CASSLRASSSGELFF.

The chain uses TRBV5-1 and TRBJ2-3; tentative D call: TRBD2 (7 bases). Trimming took 3 bases from V and 5 from J, leaving 13 bases between them. Germline V gene lookup returns CDR1 SGHRS and CDR2 YFSETQ. CDR3 length: 14 amino acids. The CDR3 spells CASSYGQRGDTQYF. In DNA form, the CDR3 reads TGCGCCAGCAGCTATGGACAGCGGGGAGATACGCAGTATTTT.

The chain has TRBV7-2 and TRBJ2-7; 10 bases align to TRBD1. Trimming took 4 bases from V and 2 from J; bases not matched to a gene: 5. The CDR3 is made up of 15 amino acids. The germline V gene encodes CDR1 SGHTA and CDR2 FQGNSA. The CDR3 reads CASSYRGTGAYEQYF. Here the CDR3 DNA reads TGTGCCAGCAGCTACCGAGGGACAGGGGCCTACGAGCAGTACTTC.

The V gene is TRBV29-1, the J gene TRBJ2-7, with TRBD2 matching over 14 bases. The CDR3 contains 13 residues. V lost 7 bases to trimming and J lost 5 bases; unmatched junction nucleotides: 4. Germline CDR1 SQVTM, CDR2 ANQGSEA. DNA for the CDR3: TGCAGCGGCCGACTAGCGGGAGGGCACGAGCAGTACGTC. Translating it yields CSGRLAGGHEQYV.

For this clone: At the DNA level, this CDR3 is encoded by other sequences in the same sample as well. CDR3 amino acids: CATSDPGQGDGNEQFF. Here the CDR3 DNA reads TGTGCCACCAGTGATCCCGGACAGGGAGACGGCAATGAGCAGTTCTTC. The chain couples TRBV24-1 to TRBJ2-1, with TRBD1 matching over 8 bases. Germline CDR1 KGHDR, CDR2 SFDVKD. The length of the CDR3 is 16 residues. V lost 3 bases to trimming and J lost 6 bases; unmatched junction nucleotides: 9.

The chain employs TRBV10-1 and TRBJ2-2; D not resolved. Trimming stripped 4 bases from V and 2 bases from J, with 5 bases between. The germline V gene encodes CDR1 WNHNN and CDR2 SYGVQD (reference sequence). The CDR3 contains 13 residues. CDR3 loop: CASSGTNTGELFF. The CDR3 DNA reads as TGCGCCAGCAGTGGAACAAACACCGGGGAGCTGTTTTTT.

This chain uses TRBV7-8 with TRBJ1-5; unclear D gene. Trimming took off 4 bases at V and 0 bases at J, with 10 bases between the two ends. The CDR3 loop spans 15 amino acids. In germline, CDR1 is SGHVS, CDR2 FQNEAQ. The CDR3 DNA follows: TGTGCCAGCAGCTCCTGGGCCTCTAGCAATCAGCCCCAGCATTTT. Translation: CASSSWASSNQPQHF.

This chain uses TRBV5-1 with TRBJ1-2, with TRBD1 matching 9 bases. Losses at the gene ends were 0 bases for V and 9 bases for J; bases not matched to a gene: 12. Germline values: CDR1 SGHRS, CDR2 YFSETQ. The CDR3 is 16 amino acids. The CDR3 coding sequence is TGCGCCAGCAGCTTGGATCATAGCCGGACAGGGGCCCGCTACACCTTC. Translation gives CASSLDHSRTGARYTF.

This clone was recorded a few times. The rearrangement uses TRBV19 and TRBJ1-5, with 7 bases identical to TRBD1. The junction had 8 bases not matched to a gene; V was cut back by 5 bases and J by 4 bases. This CDR3 comprises 15 residues. Germline V gives CDR1 LNHDA, CDR2 SQIVND (reference sequence). CDR3 loop: CASSLNRGVNQPQHF. Written as DNA, the CDR3 is TGTGCCAGTAGTCTCAACAGGGGAGTTAATCAGCCCCAGCATTTT. Using reference TRBV19 and TRBJ1-5 for the parts outside the CDR3, the full variable domain is DGGITQSPKYLFRKEGQNVTLSCEQNLNHDAMYWYRQDPGQGLRLIYYSQIVNDFQKGDIAEGYSVSREKKESFPLTVTSAQKNPTAFYLCASSLNRGVNQPQHFGDGTRLSIL.

The genes are TRBV9 and TRBJ2-2; D uncertain. Trimming shortened V by 0 bases and J by 7 bases, and 4 bases separated the two germline ends. CDR1 is SGDLS and CDR2 is YYNGEE in the germline V gene. CDR3 length: 12 residues. The CDR3 protein is CASSVASGELFF. Written as DNA, the CDR3 is TGTGCCAGCAGCGTAGCTAGCGGGGAGCTGTTTTTT.

The CDR3: CASSRLAGYNEQFF. The CDR3 nucleotides are TGTGCCAGTAGTAGACTAGCGGGATACAATGAGCAGTTCTTC. The V call is TRBV19, the J call TRBJ2-1, with 11 bases lining up with TRBD2. The CDR3 totals 14 residues. Trimming took 4 bases from V and 4 from J; bases not matched to a gene: 0. CDR1 and CDR2 from the germline V gene are LNHDA and SQIVND (reference sequence).

The chain employs TRBV6-5 and TRBJ1-6; D perhaps matches TRBD1 (6 bases). V lost 6 bases and J 11 bases, leaving 17 bases between the germline ends. The CDR3 covers 14 residues. CDR1 MNHEY and CDR2 SVGAGI come from the germline V gene. The CDR3 DNA sequence: TGTGCCAGCAGCCCACGGGACACAAGGGCACCCCTCCACTTT. Translated, it gives CASSPRDTRAPLHF.

The genes are TRBV5-5 and TRBJ2-3; 11 bases agree with TRBD2. Germline loops: CDR1 SGHKS, CDR2 YYEKEE (reference sequence). The length of the CDR3 is 15 residues. The V segment lost 5 bases and the J segment 4 bases; nucleotides outside the gene matches: 6. CDR3 region: CASSTSGSRADTQYF. The DNA of the CDR3 is TGTGCCAGCAGTACTAGCGGGAGTAGGGCAGATACGCAGTATTTT. The variable domain in full, completed from reference TRBV5-5 and TRBJ2-3, reads DAGVTQSPTHLIKTRGQQVTLRCSPISGHKSVSWYQQVLGQGPQFIFQYYEKEERGRGNFPDRFSARQFPNYSSELNVNALLLGDSALYLCASSTSGSRADTQYFGPGTRLTVL.

CDR3 protein: CASSPDSYNEQFF. The CDR3 DNA reads as TGTGCCAGCAGTCCGGACAGTTACAATGAGCAGTTCTTC. The chain couples TRBV28 to TRBJ2-1, with D possibly matching TRBD1 (6 bases). CDR1 and CDR2 from the germline V gene are MDHEN and SYDVKM. V gave up 5 bases and J gave up 4 bases, with 9 bases separating them. The CDR3 contains 13 residues.

The J gene is TRBJ2-2, the V gene TRBV5-4; TRBD2 matches at 7 bases. The CDR3 runs to 15 residues. The V gene end was trimmed by 2 bases and the J gene end by 6 bases; junction bases not matched to a gene: 7. Germline V gene data show CDR1 as SGHNT and CDR2 as YYREEE (reference sequence). The CDR3 is CASSLGTTRAGELFF. For the CDR3, the DNA is TGTGCCAGCAGCTTAGGGACTACTAGGGCCGGGGAGCTGTTTTTT.

The chain joins TRBV28 to TRBJ1-1; TRBD1 aligns across 7 bases. The CDR3 has 17 amino acids. Germline values: CDR1 MDHEN, CDR2 SYDVKM. V shed 3 bases, J shed 1 base, and the junction held 11 bases outside the gene matches. The chain's CDR3 is CASSFHLDRPSNTEAFF. CDR3 coding DNA: TGTGCCAGCAGTTTCCATTTGGACAGGCCATCGAACACTGAAGCTTTCTTT. The full variable domain, in which reference TRBV28 and TRBJ1-1 provide the parts outside the CDR3, is DVKVTQSSRYLVKRTGEKVFLECVQDMDHENMFWYRQDPGLGLRLIYFSYDVKMKEKGDIPEGYSVSREKKERFSLILESASTNQTSMYLCASSFHLDRPSNTEAFFGQGTRLTVV.

The chain couples TRBV5-1 to TRBJ2-3; tentatively, D is TRBD2 (5 bases). The V end was cut by 7 bases, the J end by 5 bases, with 20 bases between. Germline assignment: CDR1 SGHRS and CDR2 YFSETQ. CDR3 size: 15 residues. The CDR3 coding sequence is TGCGCCAGCCAAAAACCCGAGGGTGTTGGAGATACGCAGTATTTT. Translation gives CASQKPEGVGDTQYF.

The table lists this clone with a count of one. The same CDR3 can be traced to other DNA sequences in this sample. This chain connects TRBV7-2 to TRBJ1-1; D call uncertain. The CDR3 consists of 13 residues. V shed 6 bases and J shed 1 base, with 9 bases lying between them. Germline loops: CDR1 SGHTA, CDR2 FQGNSA. This CDR3 reads CASSLTRNTEAFF. The CDR3 nucleotides are TGTGCCAGCAGTCTCACACGGAACACTGAAGCTTTCTTT.

The chain has TRBV28 and TRBJ1-6, with 8 bases fitting TRBD1. The germline CDR1 and CDR2 sequences are MDHEN and SYDVKM. This CDR3 spans 16 amino acids. With V trimmed by 5 bases and J by 6 bases, 9 bases remained unmatched. CDR3 amino acids: CASSPATGGSNSPLHF. CDR3 DNA sequence: TGTGCCAGCAGTCCTGCCACAGGGGGAAGTAATTCACCCCTCCACTTT. Looking up the rest from reference TRBV28 and TRBJ1-6 gives the full variable domain: DVKVTQSSRYLVKRTGEKVFLECVQDMDHENMFWYRQDPGLGLRLIYFSYDVKMKEKGDIPEGYSVSREKKERFSLILESASTNQTSMYLCASSPATGGSNSPLHFGNGTRLTVT.

The chain links TRBV19 to TRBJ1-5, with 8 nucleotides matching TRBD1. The CDR3 length is 16 residues. Germline CDR1 LNHDA, CDR2 SQIVND (reference sequence). J lost 2 bases, V lost 2 bases, and 5 bases had no gene match. The DNA of the CDR3 is TGTGCCAGTAGTATAAGTCCAGGGGGCGGCAATCAGCCCCAGCATTTT. Translation: CASSISPGGGNQPQHF.

This sequence joins TRBV6-5 and TRBJ1-5, with D unresolved. This CDR3 has 15 residues. Trimming removed 4 bases at V and 0 bases at J, with 10 bases between. Germline CDR1 reads MNHEY; CDR2 reads SVGAGI. The DNA of the CDR3 is TGTGCCAGCAGTTTAAAACAGTATAGCAATCAGCCCCAGCATTTT. It codes for CASSLKQYSNQPQHF.

J is TRBJ1-2 and V is TRBV7-2; possible D gene TRBD1, 5 bases. The CDR3 extends over 15 amino acids. Germline lookup yields CDR1 SGHTA and CDR2 FQGNSA. The V end was cut by 4 bases, the J end by 2 bases, with 14 bases between. CDR3 DNA sequence: TGTGCCAGCAGCTCAGGGACTGGGATCAACTATGGCTACACCTTC. Translation: CASSSGTGINYGYTF.